This T cell receptor beta chain was found in a study of blood T cells in healthy people across ages (dated by TCRdb to between 2014 and 2016). For the study in its entirety: In model experiments, roughly one uniquely barcoded TCR beta cDNA molecule per two T cells was captured by template switching. Two additional independent replicas of 1 million unique cDNA reads from the same blood draw were analyzed for two donors (one aged 18 to 30 and one aged 80 or older). To avoid experimental bias, donors of different ages were distributed randomly across sequencing lanes. Four age groups were formed from the donors: young (average 16 years), middle-aged (approximately 41), aged (more than 55) and long-lived (more than 75). Using deep sequencing normalized with unique cDNA molecular identifiers, the study measured how TCR beta repertoire diversity changes with age. Overall study results and their limits: Estimates of total diversity based on one million sequenced T cells were considered lower bounds and underestimates. Since profiling was done on bulk unsorted PBMCs, naive and antigen-experienced compartments could not be conclusively compared. The long-lived group showed more naive CD4+ T cells, fewer expanded clones and increased TCR diversity than the aged group, suggesting age selection. A strong correlation was found between observed TCR beta diversity and the percentage of naive T cells measured by flow cytometry. Because the CMV infection status of the donors was unknown, age-related changes in expanded clonotypes may potentially have been confounded. As age increased, observed TCR beta diversity per million T cells dropped in a roughly linear way, and a significant reduction was already evident by age about 40.

V and J lose 7 bases and 0 bases, and a span of 13 bases separates them. CDR3 length: 14 amino acids, cysteine to phenylalanine. Kept here is only the CDR3 DNA, which spans 42 bases and is read in frame from base 1. Looking up the germline V gene yields CDR1 MNHNS and CDR2 SASEGT. Donors were 30 to 45 systemically healthy Caucasian individuals from Russia aged roughly 6 to 100 years. Roughly 9.5 milliliters of peripheral blood were drawn from each donor into EDTA-treated Vacutainer tubes. PBMCs were isolated by Ficoll-Paque density-gradient centrifugation, with at least 6 million obtained per sample. Trizol reagent was used to extract total RNA from PBMCs, with at least 5.5 micrograms per sample. For every donor, flow cytometry on a PBMC aliquot measured the percentage of naive CD45RAhigh/CD27high T cells. Library preparation used 5' RACE. The sequencer was an Illumina HiSeq 2500. A second PCR of about 7 to 12 cycles was run with a J-beta primer mix and a sample-barcoded 5' primer. A unique molecular identifier was introduced onto each TCR beta cDNA molecule by a template-switch 5' adaptor carrying 12 random nucleotides. Each sample yielded at least 3 million CDR3-containing paired-end reads. All of the RNA was converted into first-strand cDNA using the Mint cDNA synthesis kit, with a TRBC-specific oligonucleotide serving as the primer. Following uracil-DNA glycosylase treatment, a first 18-cycle PCR with universal primers M1SS and BC2_uni_R was performed on all cDNA. The original pipeline was this. For normalization, 1 million high-quality reads, each with a distinct molecular identifier, were randomly selected from each sample. Reads with shared molecular identifiers were discarded instead of being binned into consensus sequences. MiTCR, set to a Q25 quality threshold and the strictest error-elimination algorithm, was used for CDR3 identification, clonotype clustering and error correction. A nonparametric unseen species model with Euler transformation was used to estimate lower-bound total TCR beta diversity. TCRdb reprocessing: public reads trimmed at Q25 with fastp, clones called with MiXCR, in-frame beta chains kept. CDR3 protein sequences are deduplicated, and each keeps its most common genes and DNA. TCRdb assigned the V and J calls; the authors' analysis was not used. This sample comprises approximately 800,000 distinct CDR3 sequences, 55% to 75% of them detected only once. The biggest ten clones account for about 20% of the sample.

This clonotype has a handful of counts. The antigen this receptor binds is unknown. Base qualities are missing; no much larger clone stands one base away. This clonotype was obtained from a man aged 25-45 years in good health. The sample was blood. The V and J segments used are TRBV6-1 and TRBJ2-7; no D segment can be confidently identified. This receptor carries the CDR3 CASTHWGSSYEQYF. The DNA sequence is as follows: TGTGCCAGCACCCACTGGGGTAGCTCCTACGAGCAGTACTTC.